This passage covers 10 T cell receptor beta chains from one sample sequenced in a study of blood T cells in healthy people across ages (dated by TCRdb to between 2014 and 2017). Libraries came from 5' RACE. Reads for this sample came from an Illumina HiSeq 2500. The second PCR ran for about 7 to 11 cycles and used a J-beta primer mix along with a sample-barcoded 5' primer. Clones were called with MiXCR by TCRdb after fastp trimmed the public reads at Q25, and only in-frame beta chains were retained. CDR3 protein duplicates are merged, each entry listing the most common genes and DNA. This sample lists over 600,000 distinct CDR3 sequences; around 21% were detected once. In total, the top ten clones hold around 3.4% of the sample. The sequenced material came from blood. These receptors all stem from an older man in good health.

This clonotype was seen a few times. J is TRBJ1-5 and V is TRBV28; D is undetermined. CDR1 is MDHEN and CDR2 is SYDVKM in the germline V gene. V lost 6 bases to trimming and J lost 0 bases, with 9 bases between them. The CDR3 runs 14 residues. The CDR3 reads CASSPRYSNQPQHF. CDR3 coding DNA: TGTGCCAGCAGCCCTCGGTATAGCAATCAGCCCCAGCATTTT.

This clonotype has just one count. The V call is TRBV27, the J call TRBJ1-2; D call uncertain. V shed 4 bases and J shed 3 bases, with 18 bases lying between them. The CDR3 loop spans 16 amino acids. Germline loops: CDR1 MNHEY, CDR2 SMNVEV (reference sequence). The CDR3 loop reads CASSSTRTHLHYGYTF. CDR3 in DNA: TGTGCCAGCAGTTCGACACGGACGCACCTCCACTATGGCTACACCTTC.

This clonotype was seen only a few times. This chain connects TRBV7-2 to TRBJ2-1; D is uncertain. Germline V gene lookup returns CDR1 SGHTA and CDR2 FQGNSA. CDR3 size: 14 residues. Trimming removed 4 bases at V and 9 bases at J, with 16 bases between. The CDR3 coding sequence is TGTGCCAGCAGCTGGCGGACCTTGGGCAGTGAGCAGTTCTTC. Translated: CASSWRTLGSEQFF.

V is TRBV28 and J is TRBJ2-7; D gene uncertain. This CDR3 has 15 amino acids. The germline V gene encodes CDR1 MDHEN and CDR2 SYDVKM. The V gene lost 4 bases and the J gene lost 1 base, with 14 bases spanning the gap. The CDR3 sequence is CASSSKTRISYEQYF. In DNA, the CDR3 is TGTGCCAGCAGTTCCAAAACCAGAATTTCCTACGAGCAGTACTTC.

The chain uses TRBV6-6 and TRBJ2-2, with 8 bases fitting TRBD2. CDR3 length equals 17 residues. The junction had 5 bases not matched to a gene; V was cut back by 2 bases and J by 0 bases. Germline loops: CDR1 MNHNY, CDR2 SVGAGI (reference sequence). CDR3 amino acids: CASSYMSGSPNTGELFF. The CDR3 region has the DNA TGTGCCAGCAGTTACATGAGCGGGAGCCCGAACACCGGGGAGCTGTTTTTT.

This clonotype was seen more than once but under ten times. V is TRBV6-5 and J is TRBJ2-5, with D unclear. The germline V and J ends were trimmed by 4 bases and 5 bases, with 17 bases remaining between them. CDR3 length: 15 amino acids. Germline-derived CDR1 and CDR2 are MNHEY and SVGAGI. The CDR3 protein is CASSSGSSWRETQYF. CDR3 nucleotides: TGTGCCAGCAGTTCCGGGTCTTCCTGGCGGGAGACCCAGTACTTC.

The table lists this clonotype with a few counts. The chain recombines TRBV7-6 with TRBJ2-2, with D unresolved. V lost 4 bases, J lost 0 bases, and 12 bases lay in between. The germline CDR1 and CDR2 sequences are SGHVS and FNYEAQ. The CDR3 is made up of 16 amino acids. CDR3 DNA sequence: TGTGCCAGCAGCTCCCCCTTTGGGGCGAACACCGGGGAGCTGTTTTTT. It encodes CASSSPFGANTGELFF.

The genes are TRBV7-3 and TRBJ2-1, with 10 bases lining up with TRBD2. With V trimmed by 4 bases and J by 9 bases, 15 bases remained unmatched. The length of the CDR3 is 17 residues. Germline V gene sequence: CDR1 SGHTA, CDR2 FQGTGA. The CDR3 loop is CASSSWPESSGRTEQFF. The CDR3, as DNA: TGTGCCAGCAGCTCGTGGCCGGAGTCTAGCGGGAGAACTGAGCAGTTCTTC.

This clonotype came up a few times. The chain combines TRBV11-3 with TRBJ2-5; D remains ambiguous. Germline CDR1 is SGHNT and CDR2 is YENEEA. The V end was cut by 0 bases, the J end by 5 bases, with 7 bases between. The CDR3 spans 13 residues. The CDR3 here is CASSLDYGETQYF. The CDR3 nucleotides read TGTGCCAGCAGCTTAGATTACGGGGAGACCCAGTACTTC.

Worth noting for this clonotype: A much larger clone sits a single nucleotide away, making a read error possible. This chain links TRBV25-1 with TRBJ2-6; weak D call: TRBD1 (6 bases). CDR3 length: 15 residues. Germline V gene data show CDR1 as MGHDK and CDR2 as SYGVNS. The CDR3 region has the DNA TGTGCCGGCAGTGACAAGGGGGCTGGGGCCAACGTCCTGACTTTC. Translating gives CAGSDKGAGANVLTF.